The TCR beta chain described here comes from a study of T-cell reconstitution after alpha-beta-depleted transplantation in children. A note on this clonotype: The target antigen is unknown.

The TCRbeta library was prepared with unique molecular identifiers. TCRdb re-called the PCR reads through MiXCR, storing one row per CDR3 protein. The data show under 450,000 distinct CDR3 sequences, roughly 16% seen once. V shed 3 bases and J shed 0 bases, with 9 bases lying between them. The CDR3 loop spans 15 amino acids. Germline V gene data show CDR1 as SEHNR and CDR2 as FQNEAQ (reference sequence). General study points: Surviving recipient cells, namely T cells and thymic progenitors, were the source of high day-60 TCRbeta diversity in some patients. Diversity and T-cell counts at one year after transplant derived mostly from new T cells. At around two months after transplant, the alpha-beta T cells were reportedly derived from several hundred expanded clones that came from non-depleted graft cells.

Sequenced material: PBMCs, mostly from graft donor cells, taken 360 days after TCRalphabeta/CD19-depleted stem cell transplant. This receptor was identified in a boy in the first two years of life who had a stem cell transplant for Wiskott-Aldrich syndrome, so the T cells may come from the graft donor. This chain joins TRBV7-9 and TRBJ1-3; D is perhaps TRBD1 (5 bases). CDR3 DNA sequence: TGTGCCAGCAGCTTCGGGGGTCTCTCTGGAAACACCATATATTTT. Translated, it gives CASSFGGLSGNTIYF.